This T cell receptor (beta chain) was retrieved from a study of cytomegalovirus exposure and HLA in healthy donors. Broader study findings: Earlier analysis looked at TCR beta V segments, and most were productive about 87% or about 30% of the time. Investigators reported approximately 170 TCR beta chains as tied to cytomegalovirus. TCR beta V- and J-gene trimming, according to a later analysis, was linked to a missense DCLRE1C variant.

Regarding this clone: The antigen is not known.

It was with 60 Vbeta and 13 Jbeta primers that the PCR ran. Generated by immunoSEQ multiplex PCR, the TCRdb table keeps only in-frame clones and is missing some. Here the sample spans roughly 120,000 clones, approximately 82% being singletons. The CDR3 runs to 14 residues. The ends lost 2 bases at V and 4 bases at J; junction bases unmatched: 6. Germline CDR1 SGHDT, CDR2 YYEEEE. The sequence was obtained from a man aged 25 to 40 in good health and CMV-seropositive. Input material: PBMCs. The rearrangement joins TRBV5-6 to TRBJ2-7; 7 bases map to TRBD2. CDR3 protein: CASSFAGTTYEQYV. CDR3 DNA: TGTGCCAGCAGCTTTGCCGGGACTACATACGAGCAGTACGTC.